The TCR beta chain under discussion was sequenced for a study of OX40 agonist ivuxolimab in advanced cancers. Study at large: People who had prior anti-PD-1, anti-PD-L1 or anti-CTLA-4 therapy could take part, and around 40% had some. Regarding the study as a whole: Circulating CD4+ and CD8+ T cells showed clonal expansion by week 6 at 0.1 to 3.0 mg/kg. Antigen targets of the expanded peripheral T cells went undetermined.

CDR1 is LNHDA, CDR2 SQIVND, per germline (reference sequence). The V and J ends lost 2 bases and 12 bases respectively, with 26 bases between them. The CDR3 contains 17 residues. In the case of this clone: Its antigen is not identified.

Repertoires were generated with immunoSEQ multiplex PCR, while TCRdb's copy carries only in-frame clones and drops some. Among around 61,000 clones, more than 80% were seen once, and the ten largest hold roughly 2.1%. This receptor was taken from an adult with an advanced solid tumor such as melanoma, head and neck, liver or kidney cancer. This chain joins TRBV19 and TRBJ1-5; D may be TRBD1 (6 bases). The sample in question was CD4+ or CD8+ T cells sorted from blood, obtained in a trial of the OX40 agonist ivuxolimab. The CDR3 spells CASSIPRTDLYQRCQHF. The CDR3 DNA reads TGTGCCAGTAGTATACCCCGGACAGATCTCTATCAGCGCTGCCAGCATTTT.